This T cell receptor (beta chain) was observed in a study of T cell repertoires in aging, cancer and after chemotherapy (dated by TCRdb to about 2019). Regarding the research as a whole: Six donor age groups were covered, ranging from 30 or younger up to 70 or older, and each group contained at least three individuals. In total, the full dataset held about 9.5 million TCR reads. Control TCR repertoires from healthy donors were recorded across several months to years, and re-sampling revealed clear clonal overlap. Peripheral blood TCR beta repertoires from healthy donors and cancer patients were profiled to examine immunoaging and T cell reconstitution after chemotherapy. A cohort of 220 or so cancer patients (more than 90 with hematological and around 120 with solid cancers) was assembled, and approximately 99 healthy donors were included as a reference group. Points the paper makes about the study in general: According to the authors, the repertoire data do not allow conclusions to be drawn about immunological memory after chemotherapy. Compared with age-matched healthy donors, untreated patients with hematological or solid cancers had significantly lower TCR diversity and higher clonality in blood. In healthy donors, the decline in TCR diversity with age was mainly due to loss of richness, whereas in cancer patients loss of evenness also played a role. An increase in median generation probability over the chemotherapy interval was observed in both cancer cohorts, suggesting that the repertoire was reconstituted through rebound thymic output.

Note on this clonotype: The clone's antigen remains unknown. No base quality information exists; no much larger clone differs at one position.

Genomic DNA extracted from peripheral blood, rather than sorted cells or RNA, was used as the source for amplification of TCR beta rearrangements. Spanning cysteine to phenylalanine, the CDR3 consists of 15 amino acids. Of all the DNA, just the CDR3 is kept, 45 bases in frame from base 1. Relative to germline, V is 6 bases shorter and J is 4 bases shorter, with 18 bases between their ends. Rearranged TRB sequences spanning V, D and J segments were amplified by multiplex touch-down PCR using a mixed TRB-A/B primer pool. Two consecutive PCR reactions with Phusion HS II polymerase added Illumina adapters and sample indices to the amplicons. After gel purification with the NucleoSpin Gel and PCR Clean-up kit, the amplicons were checked using Qubit and an Agilent 2100 Bioanalyzer. The libraries were sequenced on an Illumina MiSeq with 600-cycle, single-indexed, paired-end runs. The study's own analysis went as follows. MiXCR versions 2.12 and 3.0.5 were used to process TRB sequences. Each unique CDR3 nucleotide sequence counted as one clone, and only productive sequences with at least two reads were retained. The repertoire metrics were Shannon diversity, evenness, clonality (calculated as one minus evenness), and diversity profiles parameterized by alpha from 0 to 5. The IGoR algorithm was used to calculate generation probabilities for clones in the paired samples taken before and after chemotherapy. TCRdb applied fastp at Q25 and MiXCR to the public reads, then kept only in-frame beta chains. Duplicate CDR3 protein sequences are folded into a single record with the most common DNA and genes. The authors' filters were not applied to this entry. In all, the sample holds 3,300 or so distinct CDR3 sequences, and 30% to 40% of those were seen once. Around half of the sample comes from the top ten.

The rearrangement combines TRBV12-3 or TRBV12-4 with TRBJ1-2, with the D segment identity uncertain. Sample: blood. This clonotype was sampled from a human donor in good health. The base sequence is TGTGCCAGCAGCGACGGAGCCATGGCGAGCTATGGCTACACCTTC. This is translated as CASSDGAMASYGYTF.